These T cell receptor beta chains were read from a single sample in a study of control samples from healthy donors and cancer patients. Only in-frame clones appear in the TCRdb table, and some are missing; sequencing was by immunoSEQ multiplex PCR. The sample lists 130,000 to 150,000 clones, roughly 94% occurring once. Sequencing was performed on PBMCs. These receptors were collected from a man in his sixties with colorectal cancer. Both conserved end residues are part of each CDR3. Fields, in order: CDR3 length, J gene, D gene, clone size, V gene, CDR3 protein, CDR3 DNA. A D gene is named only where the DNA matches it firmly. Size is stated for part of the rows, as once, few or many counts, or as a class when the clone is expanded.

CDR3 length: 14; J gene: TRBJ1-4; D gene: -; clone size: -; V gene: TRBV5-4; CDR3 protein: CASSPVGGSEKLFF; CDR3 DNA: TGTGCCAGCAGCCCCGTGGGAGGGAGTGAAAAACTGTTTTTT
CDR3 length: 15; J gene: TRBJ2-7; D gene: -; clone size: -; V gene: TRBV21-1; CDR3 protein: CASSKRGARTYEQYF; CDR3 DNA: TGTGCCAGCAGCAAACGAGGAGCTCGAACCTACGAGCAGTACTTC
CDR3 length: 14; J gene: TRBJ2-2; D gene: -; clone size: -; V gene: TRBV6-2/TRBV6-3; CDR3 protein: CASSGIMNTGELFF; CDR3 DNA: TGTGCCAGCAGTGGAATTATGAACACCGGGGAGCTGTTTTTT
CDR3 length: 15; J gene: TRBJ2-1; D gene: TRBD2; clone size: -; V gene: TRBV27; CDR3 protein: CASSPTTSGGAEQFF; CDR3 DNA: TGTGCCAGCAGTCCAACGACTAGCGGGGGGGCTGAGCAGTTCTTC
CDR3 length: 14; J gene: TRBJ1-2; D gene: -; clone size: -; V gene: TRBV18; CDR3 protein: CASSSAVVNYGYTF; CDR3 DNA: TGTGCCAGCTCATCCGCAGTGGTAAACTATGGCTACACCTTC
CDR3 length: 14; J gene: TRBJ1-1; D gene: -; clone size: -; V gene: TRBV4-3; CDR3 protein: CASSQDRTGTEAFF; CDR3 DNA: TGCGCCAGCAGCCAAGATCGTACAGGGACTGAAGCTTTCTTT
CDR3 length: 15; J gene: TRBJ2-6; D gene: TRBD1; clone size: once; V gene: TRBV29-1; CDR3 protein: CSVGGTGTGANVLTF; CDR3 DNA: TGCAGCGTTGGAGGGACAGGGACTGGGGCCAACGTCCTGACTTTC
CDR3 length: 13; J gene: TRBJ2-1; D gene: TRBD1; clone size: -; V gene: TRBV6-5; CDR3 protein: CASTGGPYNEQFF; CDR3 DNA: TGTGCCAGCACAGGGGGACCCTACAATGAGCAGTTCTTC
CDR3 length: 13; J gene: TRBJ2-7; D gene: -; clone size: -; V gene: TRBV11-2; CDR3 protein: CASSPGGSYEQYF; CDR3 DNA: TGTGCCAGCAGCCCCGGCGGGTCCTACGAGCAGTACTTC
CDR3 length: 13; J gene: TRBJ1-5; D gene: TRBD1; clone size: -; V gene: TRBV19; CDR3 protein: CASQDRGPQPQHF; CDR3 DNA: TGTGCCAGCCAGGACAGGGGGCCTCAGCCCCAGCATTTT
CDR3 length: 13; J gene: TRBJ2-7; D gene: -; clone size: -; V gene: TRBV5-1; CDR3 protein: CASKLRFSYEQYF; CDR3 DNA: TGCGCCAGCAAATTACGTTTTTCCTACGAGCAGTACTTC
CDR3 length: 12; J gene: TRBJ2-1; D gene: -; clone size: -; V gene: TRBV6-5; CDR3 protein: CAAAPSYNEQFF; CDR3 DNA: TGTGCCGCAGCCCCCTCCTACAATGAGCAGTTCTTC
CDR3 length: 13; J gene: TRBJ1-2; D gene: TRBD1; clone size: -; V gene: TRBV19; CDR3 protein: CATFNRDRHGYTF; CDR3 DNA: TGTGCCACCTTTAACCGGGACAGACATGGCTACACCTTC
CDR3 length: 13; J gene: TRBJ1-5; D gene: -; clone size: -; V gene: TRBV3-1/TRBV3-2; CDR3 protein: CASSRQINQPQHF; CDR3 DNA: TGTGCCAGCAGCCGACAAATTAATCAGCCCCAGCATTTT
CDR3 length: 17; J gene: TRBJ2-5; D gene: -; clone size: -; V gene: TRBV4-1; CDR3 protein: CASSQERPSWHQETQYF; CDR3 DNA: TGCGCCAGCAGCCAAGAAAGGCCATCCTGGCACCAAGAGACCCAGTACTTC
CDR3 length: 14; J gene: TRBJ2-2; D gene: TRBD1; clone size: -; V gene: TRBV5-4; CDR3 protein: CASSLRGRGGELFF; CDR3 DNA: TGTGCCAGCAGCTTAAGGGGGCGAGGCGGGGAGCTGTTTTTT
CDR3 length: 15; J gene: TRBJ1-1; D gene: -; clone size: -; V gene: TRBV19; CDR3 protein: CASSTRDARDTEAFF; CDR3 DNA: TGTGCCAGTAGTACCAGGGACGCTAGGGACACTGAAGCTTTCTTT
CDR3 length: 12; J gene: TRBJ1-2; D gene: -; clone size: once; V gene: TRBV2; CDR3 protein: CAGGSIGSGYTF; CDR3 DNA: TGTGCCGGCGGGAGTATCGGGAGTGGCTACACCTTC
CDR3 length: 14; J gene: TRBJ1-2; D gene: -; clone size: once; V gene: TRBV11-2; CDR3 protein: CASTSARGYYGYTF; CDR3 DNA: TGTGCCAGCACCTCCGCCAGGGGTTACTATGGCTACACCTTC
CDR3 length: 17; J gene: TRBJ1-1; D gene: TRBD1; clone size: -; V gene: TRBV6-2/TRBV6-3; CDR3 protein: CASSYSKYGTGGTEAFF; CDR3 DNA: TGTGCCAGCAGTTACTCGAAGTATGGGACAGGGGGCACTGAAGCTTTCTTT
CDR3 length: 13; J gene: TRBJ1-4; D gene: TRBD1; clone size: -; V gene: TRBV2; CDR3 protein: CASSTGVGEKLFF; CDR3 DNA: TGTGCCAGCAGCACAGGGGTAGGGGAAAAACTGTTTTTT
CDR3 length: 18; J gene: TRBJ2-7; D gene: TRBD1; clone size: -; V gene: TRBV7-2; CDR3 protein: CASSLVMGQGGSSYEQYF; CDR3 DNA: TGTGCCAGCAGCTTAGTTATGGGACAGGGGGGGAGCTCCTACGAGCAGTACTTC
CDR3 length: 15; J gene: TRBJ2-7; D gene: TRBD1; clone size: -; V gene: TRBV7-2; CDR3 protein: CASRVTRTGSYEQYF; CDR3 DNA: TGTGCCAGCAGGGTGACACGGACAGGCTCCTACGAGCAGTACTTC
CDR3 length: 12; J gene: TRBJ1-1; D gene: -; clone size: -; V gene: TRBV5-5; CDR3 protein: CASSFMGAEAFF; CDR3 DNA: TGTGCCAGCAGCTTTATGGGGGCTGAAGCTTTCTTT
CDR3 length: 13; J gene: TRBJ1-2; D gene: TRBD1; clone size: -; V gene: TRBV10-3; CDR3 protein: CAIGTGEGYGYTF; CDR3 DNA: TGTGCCATTGGGACAGGGGAGGGCTATGGCTACACCTTC
CDR3 length: 16; J gene: TRBJ2-3; D gene: TRBD2; clone size: -; V gene: TRBV10-3; CDR3 protein: CAIGLGVGTSTDTQYF; CDR3 DNA: TGTGCCATCGGGTTAGGCGTGGGGACTAGCACGGATACGCAGTATTTT
CDR3 length: 16; J gene: TRBJ2-5; D gene: TRBD1; clone size: -; V gene: TRBV2; CDR3 protein: CASKLTGGMVVETQYF; CDR3 DNA: TGTGCCAGCAAGTTGACAGGGGGAATGGTAGTAGAGACCCAGTACTTC